A selection of T cell receptor beta chains follows, all from one sample in a study of graft-versus-host responses after intestinal transplantation. Sequencing was performed with immunoSEQ multiplex PCR; in TCRdb, only in-frame clones are kept and a portion is missing. The sample includes about 85,000 clones, approximately 90% of them seen just once. Antigen specificity for these receptors is unknown. The sample consisted of unstimulated CD8+ T cells sorted from spleen or lymph node cells, taken before transplant. The receptors stem from a human donor who was the organ donor for an intestinal transplant. CDR3s include the opening cysteine and the closing phenylalanine or tryptophan. Fields, in order: V gene, clone size, J gene, D gene, CDR3 protein, CDR3 DNA. D genes are given only for firm matches. Size values are once, few and many counts, or a class for expanded clones, and some rows have none.

>TRBV30|-|TRBJ2-1|-
CAWSVDAGHNEQFF
TGTGCCTGGAGTGTAGACGCGGGACACAATGAGCAGTTCTTC
>TRBV4-1|-|TRBJ2-1|-
CASSQAQGHEQFF
TGCGCCAGCAGCCAGGCACAGGGCCATGAGCAGTTCTTC
>TRBV6-1|-|TRBJ1-2|-
CASSGWFTNYGYTF
TGTGCCAGCAGTGGGTGGTTTACGAACTATGGCTACACCTTC
>TRBV7-2|few|TRBJ2-1|-
CASSLGGYEEQFF
TGTGCCAGCAGCTTAGGGGGGTATGAGGAGCAGTTCTTC